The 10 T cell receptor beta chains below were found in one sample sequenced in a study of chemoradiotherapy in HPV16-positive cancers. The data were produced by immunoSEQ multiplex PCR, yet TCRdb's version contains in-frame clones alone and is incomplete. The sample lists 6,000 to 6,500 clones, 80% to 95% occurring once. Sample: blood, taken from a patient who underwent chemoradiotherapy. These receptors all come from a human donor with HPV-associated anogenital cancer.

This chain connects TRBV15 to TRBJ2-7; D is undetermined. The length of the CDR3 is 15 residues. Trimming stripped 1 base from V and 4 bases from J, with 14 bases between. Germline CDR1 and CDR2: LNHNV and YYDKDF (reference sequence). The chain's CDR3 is CATSRVAGRPYEQYF. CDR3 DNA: TGTGCCACCAGCAGAGTTGCAGGCCGACCTTACGAGCAGTACTTC.

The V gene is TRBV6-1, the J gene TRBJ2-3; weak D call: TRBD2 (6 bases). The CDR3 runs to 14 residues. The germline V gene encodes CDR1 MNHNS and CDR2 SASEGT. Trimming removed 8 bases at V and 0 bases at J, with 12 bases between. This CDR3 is CASLKGLSTDTQYF. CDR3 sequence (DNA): TGTGCCAGCCTAAAGGGACTGAGCACAGATACGCAGTATTTT.

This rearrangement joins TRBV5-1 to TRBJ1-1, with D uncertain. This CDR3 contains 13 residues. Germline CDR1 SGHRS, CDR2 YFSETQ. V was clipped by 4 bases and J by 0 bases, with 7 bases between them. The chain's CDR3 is CASSPEMNTEAFF. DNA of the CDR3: TGCGCCAGCAGCCCAGAAATGAACACTGAAGCTTTCTTT.

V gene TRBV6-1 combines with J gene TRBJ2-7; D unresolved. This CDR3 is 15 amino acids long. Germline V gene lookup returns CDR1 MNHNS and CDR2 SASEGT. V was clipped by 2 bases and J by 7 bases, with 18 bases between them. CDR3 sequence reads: CASSETWASAWEQYF. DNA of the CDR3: TGTGCCAGCAGTGAAACCTGGGCAAGCGCGTGGGAGCAGTACTTC.

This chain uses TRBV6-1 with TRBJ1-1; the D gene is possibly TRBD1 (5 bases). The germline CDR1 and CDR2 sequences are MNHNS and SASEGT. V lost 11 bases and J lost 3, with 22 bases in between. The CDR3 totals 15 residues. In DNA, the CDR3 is TGTGCCCCCCGCGGGGCAGGAGTTGAAGACACTGAAGCTTTCTTT. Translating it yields CAPRGAGVEDTEAFF.

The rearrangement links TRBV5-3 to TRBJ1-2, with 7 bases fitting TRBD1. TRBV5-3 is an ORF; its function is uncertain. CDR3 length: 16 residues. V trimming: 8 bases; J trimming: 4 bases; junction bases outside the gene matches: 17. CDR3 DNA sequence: TGTGCCAGGCCCGGGACAGCCGAGTTTAAGGGCTATGGCTACACCTTC. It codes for CARPGTAEFKGYGYTF.

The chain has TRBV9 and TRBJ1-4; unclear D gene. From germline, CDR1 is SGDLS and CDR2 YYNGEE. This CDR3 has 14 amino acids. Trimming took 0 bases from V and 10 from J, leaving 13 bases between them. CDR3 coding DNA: TGTGCCAGCAGCGTAGTCGAGACACCGATAAAACTGTTTTTT. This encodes CASSVVETPIKLFF. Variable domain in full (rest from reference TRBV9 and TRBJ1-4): DSGVTQTPKHLITATGQRVTLRCSPRSGDLSVYWYQQSLDQGLQFLIQYYNGEERAKGNILERFSAQQFPDLHSELNLSSLELGDSALYFCASSVVETPIKLFFGSGTQLSVL.

The CDR3 nucleotides read TGTGCCAGCAGCCCCGCCCGATACGATTCACCCCTCCACTTT. Amino acids: CASSPARYDSPLHF. V gene TRBV5-8 combines with J gene TRBJ1-6; no definite D call. The CDR3 is 14 amino acids. Germline V lookup: CDR1 SGHTS, CDR2 YDEGEE. V was cut by 4 bases and J by 8 bases, with 13 bases left in between.

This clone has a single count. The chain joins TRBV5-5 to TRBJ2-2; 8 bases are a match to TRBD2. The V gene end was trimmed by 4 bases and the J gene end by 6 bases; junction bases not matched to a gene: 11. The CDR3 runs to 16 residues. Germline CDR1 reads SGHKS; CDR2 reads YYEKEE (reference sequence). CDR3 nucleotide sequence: TGTGCCAGCAGCCCCGGTCGGCGGGAGGCAGCCGGGGAGCTGTTTTTT. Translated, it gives CASSPGRREAAGELFF.

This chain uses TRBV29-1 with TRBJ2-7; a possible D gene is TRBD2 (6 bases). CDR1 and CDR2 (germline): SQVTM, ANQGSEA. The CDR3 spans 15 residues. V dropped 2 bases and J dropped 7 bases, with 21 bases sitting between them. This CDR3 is CSVEPGERVPQEQYF. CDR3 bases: TGCAGCGTTGAACCCGGGGAGCGGGTTCCCCAGGAGCAGTACTTC.